This T cell receptor (beta chain) was profiled in a study of identical twins. The CDR3 consists of 16 residues. Germline CDR1 reads SGHNT; CDR2 reads YYREEE (reference sequence). V lost 4 bases and J lost 7; bases outside the gene matches: 10. TCRdb called the 5' RACE reads again in MiXCR, with one record for every CDR3 protein. The sample includes approximately 620,000 distinct CDR3 sequences, over 8.5% seen only once; the top ten take about 0.98%. This clonotype was seen repeatedly, ten times or more. Its antigen is still unknown. Regarding the study as a whole: Beta out-of-frame twin sharing showed a weaker excess.

Every one of the donors was a healthy Caucasian. These data are also associated with another study on yellow fever vaccine responses in identical twins. That work contributes: Reportedly, the T cell response mounted by twins to vaccine seemed partly convergent, partly personalized.

The receptor's source is a woman aged 18-29 years in good health. V gene TRBV5-4 combines with J gene TRBJ2-1; the match to TRBD1 covers 11 bases. Sequenced: PBMCs. Written as DNA, the CDR3 is TGTGCCAGCAGCCCTGGGACAGGGGGGATTTCGAATGAGCAGTTCTTC. As protein: CASSPGTGGISNEQFF.